Included here is one TCR beta chain sequence, with context. The length of the CDR3 is 12 residues. The V end was cut by 3 bases, the J end by 5 bases, with 10 bases between. Germline V gene sequence: CDR1 GTSNPN, CDR2 SVGIG (reference sequence). The source of the sample is a study of cytomegalovirus exposure and HLA in healthy donors. Researchers ran the PCR with 60 Vbeta and 13 Jbeta primers. The protocol was immunoSEQ multiplex PCR, while the TCRdb copy is restricted to in-frame clones and leaves out a portion. This table holds about 200,000 clones, roughly 84% found once. The TCR sequence derives from a man in his fifties in good health and CMV-seronegative. The chain is built from TRBV30 and TRBJ2-5, with D unresolved. Sequencing was done on a sample of PBMCs. CDR3: CAWSTSRETQYF. The CDR3 nucleotides are TGTGCCTGGAGCACCTCGAGGGAGACCCAGTACTTC.